This T cell receptor beta chain was documented in a study of regulatory T cells in long-lasting Graves disease. Time point defined: newly diagnosed GD, antithyroid drugs for less than 3 months. Researchers made the TCR library from RNA that was extracted from PBMCs. TCR beta libraries were built with iRepertoire HTBI primers and Arm-PCR of CDR3 regions. From the multiplex PCR reads, TCRdb called clonotypes with MiXCR, one entry per CDR3 protein. The sample lists 530,000 or so distinct CDR3 sequences, 15% to 20% occurring once. Germline V gene sequence: CDR1 SGHRS, CDR2 YFSETQ. This CDR3 is 19 amino acids long. Deletions cut 0 bases from V and 5 bases from J, with 21 bases between. These data were also filed under a second study, of T cells in Graves' hyperthyroidism and ophthalmopathy. As that study records: Initially, a first-round RT-PCR of the TCR CDR3 employed the HTBI primer set.

The chain combines TRBV5-1 with TRBJ1-6; tentatively, D is TRBD1 (6 bases). The sequence was obtained from a man aged 18 to 29 with Graves disease. Source: peripheral blood mononuclear cells (PBMCs), taken at new diagnosis, from a patient treated with antithyroid drugs. DNA for the CDR3: TGCGCCAGCAGCTTGGGACAGGCGGCCTCACGTCTCAATAATTCACCCCTCCACTTT. Translating it yields CASSLGQAASRLNNSPLHF.